This paragraph reports one T cell receptor (beta chain). The authors' processing: By means of reference gene primer amplification, nucleated cell counts were estimated. Profiled with immunoSEQ multiplex PCR; TCRdb holds only in-frame clones, not every one. V, J and clone size are taken as reported in that table, and D and trimming were inferred from the DNA itself. In the table there are 350,000 to 450,000 clones, roughly 90% of which are singletons. The data belong to a study of blood T cell repertoires in COVID-19. Study-wide context: Collection of acute and convalescent COVID-19 samples took place in the United States, Italy and Spain. T cells, B-cell-depleted T cells, or PBMCs provided the cDNA or gDNA that served as material.

V was trimmed by 4 bases and J by 8 bases, leaving 20 bases between them. Germline CDR1 is SEHNR and CDR2 is FQNEAQ (reference sequence). This CDR3 has 15 amino acids. This sequence originates from a man aged 35 to 55 with acute or convalescent COVID-19. V is TRBV7-9 and J is TRBJ1-2; D might be TRBD1 (6 bases). The sequencing sample was made of peripheral blood. The CDR3 sequence is CASSSTTLRGGGYTF. The CDR3, as DNA: TGTGCCAGCAGCTCAACAACACTCAGGGGAGGGGGCTACACCTTC. Full variable domain (rest looked up from reference TRBV7-9 and TRBJ1-2): DTGVSQNPRHKITKRGQNVTFRCDPISEHNRLYWYRQTLGQGPEFLTYFQNEAQLEKSRLLSDRFSAERPKGSFSTLEIQRTEQGDSAMYLCASSSTTLRGGGYTFGSGTRLTVV.